Presented here are 17 T cell receptor beta chains from one specimen sequenced in a study of blood T cells in healthy people across ages. A sample-barcoded 5' primer and a J-beta primer mix were used in a second PCR of about 6 to 12 cycles. TCRdb analysed the 5' RACE reads with MiXCR anew, one entry per CDR3 protein. This table has over 1.5 million distinct CDR3 sequences, just under 50% appearing once. Sequencing used blood. The origin of the receptors is a woman aged 35 to 49 in good health.

The chain uses TRBV27 and TRBJ2-1, with D perhaps matching TRBD1 or TRBD2 (5 bases each). Between the trimmed V and J ends, which lost 5 bases and 8 bases, there was a span of 22 bases. This CDR3 contains 16 residues. Germline V gene data show CDR1 as MNHEY and CDR2 as SMNVEV (reference sequence). CDR3 sequence (DNA): TGTGCCAGCAGTCCCCTGGGACCTCCCGGTCCGTATGAGCAGTTCTTC. Its protein product is CASSPLGPPGPYEQFF.

This chain links TRBV5-1 with TRBJ2-1; D possibly corresponds to TRBD1 (6 bases). The CDR3 spans 15 residues. V was cut by 3 bases and J by 2 bases, with 12 bases left in between. Per germline, CDR1 SGHRS and CDR2 YFSETQ. The CDR3 region has the DNA TGCGCCAGCAGCTGGGACGACAGGACCTACAATGAGCAGTTCTTC. Protein: CASSWDDRTYNEQFF.

There are a few counts of this clonotype. V gene TRBV7-2 combines with J gene TRBJ1-5, with 8 bases aligning to TRBD1. This CDR3 contains 17 residues. The germline V gene has CDR1 SGHTA and CDR2 FQGNSA. Trimming removed 0 bases from V and 7 bases from J; junction bases left unmatched: 11. Here the CDR3 DNA reads TGTGCCAGCAGCTTAGCGGGGTCGCAGGGGGCTTGGCAGCCCCAGCATTTT. Residues: CASSLAGSQGAWQPQHF.

In nucleotides, the CDR3 is TGTGCCAGCAGCTCAAACCCGAGCAGGGACACCGAAAAACTGTTTTTT. It is translated as CASSSNPSRDTEKLFF. The rearrangement links TRBV5-8 to TRBJ1-4; D perhaps matches TRBD1 (6 bases). The CDR3 spans 16 residues. Deletions cut 3 bases from V and 8 bases from J, with 20 bases between. Germline CDR1 reads SGHTS; CDR2 reads YDEGEE.

The rearrangement uses TRBV9 and TRBJ2-1; 10 bases match TRBD1. The CDR3 covers 14 residues. Germline CDR1 and CDR2: SGDLS and YYNGEE. Losses at the gene ends were 3 bases for V and 11 bases for J; bases not matched to a gene: 8. The CDR3 loop is CASSADRGQYKQFF. The DNA of the CDR3 is TGTGCCAGCAGCGCAGACAGGGGGCAATACAAGCAGTTCTTC.

The chain combines TRBV4-2 with TRBJ1-4; D may be TRBD1 (6 bases). The CDR3 totals 15 residues. Trimming shortened V by 6 bases and J by 7 bases, and 18 bases separated the two germline ends. Per the germline V gene, CDR1 is LGHNA and CDR2 is YNFKEQ. This CDR3 reads CASRPGGQTVEKLFF. The CDR3 nucleotides are TGTGCCAGCAGGCCCGGGGGCCAAACGGTTGAAAAACTGTTTTTT.

Only a few counts were recorded for this clonotype. This sequence joins TRBV13 and TRBJ2-7, with a possible D match to TRBD1 (6 bases). V was pared by 6 bases and J by 4 bases, with 19 bases between. CDR1 PRHDT and CDR2 FYEKMQ come from the germline V gene (reference sequence). The CDR3 runs 15 residues. CDR3 region: CASSRWGRGQYEQYF. DNA of the CDR3: TGTGCCAGCAGTCGGTGGGGGAGAGGACAGTACGAGCAGTACTTC. Drawing the rest from reference TRBV13 and TRBJ2-7, the complete variable domain is AAGVIQSPRHLIKEKRETATLKCYPIPRHDTVYWYQQGPGQDPQFLISFYEKMQSDKGSIPDRFSAQQFSDYHSELNMSSLELGDSALYFCASSRWGRGQYEQYFGPGTRLTVT.

The rearrangement links TRBV7-2 to TRBJ2-1; 10 bases match TRBD1. Germline assignment: CDR1 SGHTA and CDR2 FQGNSA. The CDR3 is made up of 16 amino acids. The V gene end was trimmed by 2 bases and the J gene end by 6 bases; junction bases not matched to a gene: 7. CDR3 DNA: TGTGCCAGCAGCTTACTCGGACAGGGGGTACGCAATGAGCAGTTCTTC. The encoded protein is CASSLLGQGVRNEQFF.

This chain uses TRBV5-1 with TRBJ2-5, with a possible D match to TRBD2 (5 bases). The CDR3 has 14 residues. Germline V gene lookup returns CDR1 SGHRS and CDR2 YFSETQ. The V gene lost 2 bases and the J gene lost 5 bases, with 13 bases spanning the gap. The CDR3 nucleotides read TGCGCCAGCAGCTTCGGCGGGCGGATTGAGACCCAGTACTTC. Translating it yields CASSFGGRIETQYF.

In its sample, this clonotype was seen a few times. This sequence joins TRBV4-2 and TRBJ2-5; 7 nucleotides align to TRBD1. From germline, CDR1 is LGHNA and CDR2 YNFKEQ. The CDR3 spans 15 residues. V lost 3 bases and J lost 4; bases outside the gene matches: 8. The CDR3 DNA reads TGTGCCAGCAGCCACTTTGACAGGGTCGGAGAGACCCAGTACTTC. It codes for CASSHFDRVGETQYF.

The chain carries TRBV14 and TRBJ1-2, with D tentatively TRBD1 (5 bases). V lost 2 bases and J 6 bases, leaving 13 bases between the germline ends. The germline gives CDR1 SGHDN, CDR2 FVKESK. The CDR3 is 14 amino acids. The CDR3 protein is CASSQKWGENGYTF. CDR3 DNA sequence: TGTGCCAGCAGCCAAAAATGGGGGGAGAATGGCTACACCTTC.

This clonotype was recorded many times. The chain employs TRBV7-2 and TRBJ2-5; TRBD2 aligns across 8 bases. The CDR3 totals 14 residues. The junction had 4 bases not matched to a gene; V was cut back by 5 bases and J by 2 bases. Looked up from germline, CDR1 is SGHTA and CDR2 is FQGNSA. CDR3 sequence (DNA): TGTGCCAGCAGCGAATCTAGCGGGCAAGAGACCCAGTACTTC. Amino acid sequence: CASSESSGQETQYF.

There are a few counts of this clonotype. This chain joins TRBV6-5 and TRBJ2-5; 10 bases line up with TRBD2. In germline, CDR1 is MNHEY, CDR2 SVGAGI. The trim removed 4 bases at V and 5 bases at J, leaving 10 bases unmatched. The CDR3 contains 16 residues. CDR3 DNA: TGTGCCAGCAGTTTCACCGGGACTAGCGCGGAGGAGACCCAGTACTTC. Protein sequence: CASSFTGTSAEETQYF.

V and J are TRBV28 and TRBJ2-1, with 9 bases identical to TRBD1. Germline V gene sequence: CDR1 MDHEN, CDR2 SYDVKM. This CDR3 has 15 amino acids. V shed 8 bases, J shed 6 bases, and the junction held 11 bases outside the gene matches. The CDR3 sequence: CASRFWTGERNEQFF. The CDR3 DNA is TGTGCCAGCCGCTTCTGGACAGGGGAACGCAATGAGCAGTTCTTC.

The V and J genes are TRBV2 and TRBJ1-2, with unresolved D. Trimming removed 6 bases at V and 2 bases at J, with 7 bases between. Germline V CDR1 and CDR2: SNHLY, FYNNEI. This CDR3 has 12 amino acids. CDR3 residues: CASRRENYGYTF. The CDR3 DNA reads TGTGCCAGCAGGAGGGAAAACTATGGCTACACCTTC.

The chain is built from TRBV29-1 and TRBJ2-7; TRBD2 agrees at 9 bases. V was clipped by 2 bases and J by 0 bases; unmatched bases: 5. Germline V CDR1 and CDR2: SQVTM, ANQGSEA. The CDR3 length is 15 residues. CDR3 residues: CSVEKGLANSYEQYF. The DNA for the CDR3 is TGCAGCGTTGAAAAGGGACTAGCTAACTCCTACGAGCAGTACTTC.

The V call is TRBV10-3, the J call TRBJ2-4; D may be TRBD1 (5 bases). The J call may be mistaken, given a closer DNA end match to TRBJ2-7. CDR1 and CDR2 (germline): ENHRY, SYGVKD. The CDR3 totals 15 residues. The CDR3, as DNA: TGTGCCATCAGGCAAGGGGATCAGAGTTTTTACGAGCAGTACTTC. Amino acid sequence: CAIRQGDQSFYEQYF.